This TCR beta chain was recovered during a study of blood T cell repertoires in COVID-19. On the study more broadly: The samples span acute and convalescent COVID-19 from the United States, Italy and Spain.

The CDR3 extends over 15 amino acids. Germline V gene sequence: CDR1 KGHSH, CDR2 LQKENI. Trimming shortened V by 1 base and J by 7 bases, and 13 bases separated the two germline ends. Original processing methods: Estimation of nucleated cell counts was performed using reference gene primer amplification. Using immunoSEQ multiplex PCR, the repertoire was profiled, and TCRdb retains in-frame clones only, with some absent. The DNA was the basis for D and trimming; V, J and clone size are from that table. Here the sample spans some 140,000 clones, 83% being singletons. Enrolled during active infection, Seattle patients were then followed longitudinally.

The sequenced material came from peripheral blood. The gene calls are TRBV18 and TRBJ1-4; D ambiguous. The source is a woman aged 55 to 70 with COVID-19, enrolled during active disease. CDR3 DNA sequence: TGTGCCAGCTCACCACATCCTCGGAGTTCTGAAAAACTGTTTTTT. It yields the protein CASSPHPRSSEKLFF.